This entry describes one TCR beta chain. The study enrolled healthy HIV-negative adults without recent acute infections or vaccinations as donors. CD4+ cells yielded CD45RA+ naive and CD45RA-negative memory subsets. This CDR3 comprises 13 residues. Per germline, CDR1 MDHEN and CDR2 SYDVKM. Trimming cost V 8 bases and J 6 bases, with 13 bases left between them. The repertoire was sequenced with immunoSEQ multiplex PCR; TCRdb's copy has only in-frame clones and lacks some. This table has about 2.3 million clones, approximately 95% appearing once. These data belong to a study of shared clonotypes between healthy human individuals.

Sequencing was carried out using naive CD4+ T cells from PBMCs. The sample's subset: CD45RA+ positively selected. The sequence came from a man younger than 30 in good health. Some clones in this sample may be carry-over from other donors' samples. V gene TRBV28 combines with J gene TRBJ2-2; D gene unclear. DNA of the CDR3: TGTGCCAGCCTGGGGAAGACCGCCGGGGAGCTGTTTTTT. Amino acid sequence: CASLGKTAGELFF.